Listed here is a single T cell receptor beta chain. Its target is not known. The CDR3 is made up of 14 amino acids. From germline, CDR1 is MNHEY and CDR2 SMNVEV (reference sequence). V was shortened by 3 bases and J by 1 base, with 9 bases between the two germline ends. Produced via immunoSEQ multiplex PCR; TCRdb's table is partial and in-frame only. The sample carries 100,000 to 150,000 clones, 85% to 90% recorded once. The data were obtained in a study of cytomegalovirus exposure and HLA in healthy donors. Study-level points and caveats: The tendency of first-cohort TCR clusters to co-occur in the roughly 130 validation repertoires emerged from a later analysis. According to the study, roughly 160 TCR beta chains were cytomegalovirus-associated. A classifier reportedly called cytomegalovirus status with high sensitivity and specificity. TCR sequences were mostly rare, though some public TCRs occurred in many donors.

The J gene is TRBJ1-1, the V gene TRBV27; D perhaps matches TRBD1 (6 bases). Material: PBMCs. This clonotype was obtained from a woman in her thirties in good health and CMV-seronegative. DNA of the CDR3: TGTGCCAGCAGTTTCCAGGGACAGAACACTGAAGCTTTCTTT. This gives the protein CASSFQGQNTEAFF.